Below, one T cell receptor beta chain is given with its context. The antigen is not known. It was with 60 Vbeta and 13 Jbeta primers that the PCR ran. The data were produced by immunoSEQ multiplex PCR, yet TCRdb's version contains in-frame clones alone and is incomplete. Seen here are 150,000 to 200,000 clones, around 76% observed once, and the top ten hold roughly 0.99%. V lost 6 bases and J 7 bases, leaving 18 bases between the germline ends. This CDR3 is built from 15 residues. Germline CDR1 MGHDK, CDR2 SYGVNS. The sample originates from a study of cytomegalovirus exposure and HLA in healthy donors. Study-wide context: Previous work identified 100 million or so unique TCR beta sequences from about 179 million T cells. Study-wide results and limits: The investigators catalogued 164 TCR beta chains as cytomegalovirus-associated.

The rearrangement uses TRBV25-1 and TRBJ1-4; possible D gene TRBD1, 5 bases. The sequenced material came from PBMCs. This receptor was obtained from a woman between 35 and 50 years old in good health and CMV-seronegative. The CDR3 nucleotides are TGTGCCAGCAGCGATACGGGGGGTCGGAGTGAAAAACTGTTTTTT. Amino acid sequence: CASSDTGGRSEKLFF. Together with reference TRBV25-1 and TRBJ1-4, the CDR3 gives the full variable domain: EADIYQTPRYLVIGTGKKITLECSQTMGHDKMYWYQQDPGMELHLIHYSYGVNSTEKGDLSSESTVSRIRTEHFPLTLESARPSHTSQYLCASSDTGGRSEKLFFGSGTQLSVL.